These 30 T cell receptor beta chains share one sample of origin, sequenced in a study of blood T cell repertoires in COVID-19. The repertoire was sequenced with immunoSEQ multiplex PCR; TCRdb's copy has only in-frame clones and lacks some. The table shows 200,000 to 250,000 clones, with 60% to 85% occurring only once. Source material: peripheral blood. The receptors were sampled from a woman aged 70-85 years with acute or convalescent COVID-19.

J is TRBJ2-5 and V is TRBV24-1; 11 bases are shared with TRBD1. V shed 2 bases, J shed 7 bases, and the junction held 11 bases outside the gene matches. The CDR3 totals 17 residues. Per germline, CDR1 KGHDR and CDR2 SFDVKD. Here the CDR3 DNA reads TGTGCCACCAGTGATTCCCTCGGGACAGGGGGGGACCGGACCCAGTACTTC. Amino acids: CATSDSLGTGGDRTQYF.

This chain joins TRBV9 and TRBJ1-2; TRBD1 matches 7 bases. CDR1 and CDR2 (germline): SGDLS, YYNGEE. V gave up 4 bases and J gave up 5 bases; unmatched junction bases: 5. The CDR3 sequence is 13 residues long. CDR3 loop: CASSTTGVYGYTF. In DNA form, the CDR3 reads TGTGCCAGCAGCACCACAGGGGTTTATGGCTACACCTTC.

The J gene is TRBJ2-7, the V gene TRBV11-2; 9 bases fit TRBD2. There are 16 residues in the CDR3. Germline CDR1 is SGHAT and CDR2 is FQNNGV. V lost 1 base, J lost 2 bases, and 6 bases stayed unmatched. The CDR3: CASSLGSGGFPYEQYF. As DNA, the CDR3 is TGTGCCAGCAGCTTAGGTAGCGGGGGTTTTCCCTACGAGCAGTACTTC.

This rearrangement joins TRBV24-1 to TRBJ2-3; no firm D call. The V gene's germline CDR1 is KGHDR and CDR2 SFDVKD. With 5 bases removed from V and 1 base from J, the gap between germline ends came to 6 bases. This CDR3 spans 13 amino acids. The CDR3 region is CATSVEGTDTQYF. CDR3 in DNA: TGTGCCACCAGTGTCGAGGGCACAGATACGCAGTATTTT.

V and J are TRBV11-2 and TRBJ2-5; TRBD1 agrees at 7 bases. Unmatched junction bases numbered 11, after V lost 4 bases and J lost 3 bases. Germline V gene lookup returns CDR1 SGHAT and CDR2 FQNNGV. The CDR3 spans 16 residues. CDR3 amino acids: CASSSMWDSGKETQYF. The DNA of the CDR3 is TGTGCCAGCAGCTCAATGTGGGACAGCGGAAAAGAGACCCAGTACTTC.

V usage is TRBV30 and J usage is TRBJ2-3, with TRBD1 matching over 8 bases. J was trimmed by 4 bases and V by 6 bases; bases with no gene match: 3. Germline V CDR1 and CDR2: GTSNPN, SVGIG (reference sequence). CDR3 size: 12 residues. CDR3 DNA sequence: TGTGCCTGTACACAGGGGGCAGATACGCAGTATTTT. Residues: CACTQGADTQYF. Supplemented by reference TRBV30 and TRBJ2-3, the full variable domain reads SQTIHQWPATLVQPVGSPLSLECTVEGTSNPNLYWYRQAAGRGLQLLFYSVGIGQISSEVPQNLSASRPQDRQFILSSKKLLLSDSGFYLCACTQGADTQYFGPGTRLTVL.

The chain employs TRBV5-1 and TRBJ1-3; the D is unclear. CDR1 is SGHRS, CDR2 YFSETQ, per germline. V was trimmed by 0 bases and J by 0 bases, leaving 7 bases between them. This CDR3 is built from 15 residues. The CDR3 sequence is CASSLDGNSGNTIYF. As DNA, the CDR3 is TGCGCCAGCAGCTTGGACGGGAACTCTGGAAACACCATATATTTT.

This clone was observed a few times. The chain has TRBV10-2 and TRBJ2-7; 8 bases are shared with TRBD1. V lost 3 bases to trimming and J lost 6 bases; unmatched junction nucleotides: 10. This CDR3 spans 15 amino acids. Germline V gene sequence: CDR1 WSHSY, CDR2 SAAADI. The CDR3 bases are TGCGCCAGCAGTGATCCAGGGGGCTTCGGGCTCGAGCAGTACGTC. Translated: CASSDPGGFGLEQYV.

This clone appeared a single time. The chain is built from TRBV9 and TRBJ1-2, with a possible D match to TRBD1 (5 bases). This CDR3 is built from 17 residues. Trimming took 0 bases from V and 5 from J, leaving 20 bases between them. The germline V gene encodes CDR1 SGDLS and CDR2 YYNGEE. Written as DNA, the CDR3 is TGTGCCAGCAGCGTAGCTGGGACCCGAAGCCGGGGGTATGGCTACACCTTC. This encodes CASSVAGTRSRGYGYTF. Filled out from reference TRBV9 and TRBJ1-2, the complete variable domain reads DSGVTQTPKHLITATGQRVTLRCSPRSGDLSVYWYQQSLDQGLQFLIQYYNGEERAKGNILERFSAQQFPDLHSELNLSSLELGDSALYFCASSVAGTRSRGYGYTFGSGTRLTVV.

J is TRBJ2-2 and V is TRBV7-2, with 12 bases lining up with TRBD2. CDR1 and CDR2 (germline): SGHTA, FQGNSA. V was pared by 7 bases and J by 6 bases, with 6 bases of the junction left unmatched. The CDR3 totals 15 residues. The CDR3 region has the DNA TGTGCCAGCATCGCTAGCGGGGGGGCCGCCGGGGAGCTGTTTTTT. It is translated as CASIASGGAAGELFF. The complete variable domain, with remaining parts taken from reference TRBV7-2 and TRBJ2-2, reads GAGVSQSPSNKVTEKGKDVELRCDPISGHTALYWYRQSLGQGLEFLIYFQGNSAPDKSGLPSDRFSAERTGGSVSTLTIQRTQQEDSAVYLCASIASGGAAGELFFGEGSRLTVL.

The chain joins TRBV19 to TRBJ2-6, with D maybe TRBD1 (6 bases). Trimming pared 4 bases from V and 4 bases from J, leaving 11 bases between. The CDR3 spans 15 residues. CDR1 is LNHDA, CDR2 SQIVND, per germline (reference sequence). CDR3 amino acids: CASSNRVAGANVLTF. The CDR3 nucleotides read TGTGCCAGTAGTAACAGGGTAGCCGGGGCCAACGTCCTGACTTTC.

V and J are TRBV5-4 and TRBJ1-2; no definite D call. The CDR3 extends over 15 amino acids. V lost 4 bases and J lost 5, with 18 bases in between. CDR1 and CDR2 (germline): SGHNT, YYREEE (reference sequence). The CDR3 DNA sequence: TGTGCCAGCAGCGGAGGGCCCTCGGCGGGGTATGGCTACACCTTC. Protein product: CASSGGPSAGYGYTF.

The chain employs TRBV7-6 and TRBJ2-1; the match to TRBD2 covers 8 bases. Germline assignment: CDR1 SGHVS and CDR2 FNYEAQ. The CDR3 is made up of 12 amino acids. V shed 7 bases, J shed 8 bases, and the junction held 4 bases outside the gene matches. CDR3 nucleotide sequence: TGTGCCAGCAACGGGGGGGGCGATGAGCAGTTCTTC. Protein sequence: CASNGGGDEQFF.

The chain recombines TRBV4-3 with TRBJ2-3; 9 nucleotides agree with TRBD1. The CDR3 length is 16 residues. Germline CDR1 LGHNA, CDR2 YSLEER. V lost 4 bases to trimming and J lost 2 bases; unmatched junction nucleotides: 7. The CDR3 protein is CASSLGTGMNTDTQYF. CDR3 nucleotide sequence: TGCGCCAGCAGCCTAGGGACAGGGATGAACACAGATACGCAGTATTTT.

The chain links TRBV2 to TRBJ2-2; no firm D call. Between the trimmed V and J ends, which lost 2 bases and 0 bases, there was a span of 7 bases. Germline CDR1 is SNHLY and CDR2 is FYNNEI. The CDR3 covers 15 residues. CDR3 amino acids: CASSERAPNTGELFF. In DNA form, the CDR3 reads TGTGCCAGCAGTGAACGAGCGCCGAACACCGGGGAGCTGTTTTTT.

V and J are TRBV5-6 and TRBJ2-5, with D possibly being TRBD1 (6 bases). The CDR3 runs to 14 residues. Germline V gene data show CDR1 as SGHDT and CDR2 as YYEEEE. The ends were cut back, 1 base at V and 1 base at J, with 8 bases in the middle. CDR3 sequence reads: CASSLRQVQETQYF. CDR3 bases: TGTGCCAGCAGCTTGAGACAGGTCCAAGAGACCCAGTACTTC.

This chain connects TRBV5-1 to TRBJ2-2; D is possibly TRBD1 (8 bases). V shed 4 bases and J shed 6 bases, with 13 bases lying between them. This CDR3 contains 14 residues. Germline assignment: CDR1 SGHRS and CDR2 YFSETQ. The CDR3 DNA sequence: TGCGCCAGCAGCGTACAGGGGGGGGCCGGGGAGCTGTTTTTT. Protein: CASSVQGGAGELFF.

The J gene is TRBJ2-2, the V gene TRBV11-2, with a tentative D call TRBD2 (5 bases). This CDR3 spans 14 amino acids. CDR1 SGHAT and CDR2 FQNNGV come from the germline V gene. Trimming shortened V by 4 bases and J by 8 bases, and 14 bases separated the two germline ends. This CDR3 is CASSSWTLRGELFF. The CDR3 nucleotides are TGTGCCAGCAGCTCCTGGACTCTCAGAGGGGAGCTGTTTTTT. The variable domain in full, completed from reference TRBV11-2 and TRBJ2-2, reads EAGVAQSPRYKIIEKRQSVAFWCNPISGHATLYWYQQILGQGPKLLIQFQNNGVVDDSQLPKDRFSAERLKGVDSTLKIQPAKLEDSAVYLCASSSWTLRGELFFGEGSRLTVL.

V usage is TRBV19 and J usage is TRBJ2-5; maybe TRBD2 (5 bases). The CDR3 sequence is 13 residues long. Trimming left V 7 bases short and J 4 bases short, with 13 bases between. From germline, CDR1 is LNHDA and CDR2 SQIVND (reference sequence). The CDR3 coding sequence is TGTGCCAGTACTCCACCTGGGAGAGAGACCCAGTACTTC. As protein: CASTPPGRETQYF.

In the case of this clone: A much larger clone lies a single base off, so this may be a read error. The chain is built from TRBV2 and TRBJ2-1, with no clear D. V dropped 5 bases and J dropped 4 bases, with 3 bases sitting between them. The CDR3 loop spans 11 amino acids. Germline CDR1 is SNHLY and CDR2 is FYNNEI. The CDR3 sequence: CASSSYNEQFF. In DNA, the CDR3 is TGTGCCAGCAGTTCGTACAATGAGCAGTTCTTC.

V usage is TRBV12-3 or TRBV12-4 and J usage is TRBJ1-1; 7 nucleotides line up with TRBD1. The CDR3 is made up of 12 amino acids. J lost 8 bases, V lost 5 bases, and 5 bases had no gene match. CDR3 in DNA: TGTGCCAGCAGTCGCACAGGGGTCGAAGCTTTCTTT. Protein: CASSRTGVEAFF.

The chain employs TRBV11-3 and TRBJ2-2; 7 bases are a match to TRBD1. The germline CDR1 and CDR2 sequences are SGHNT and YENEEA. V trimming: 4 bases; J trimming: 5 bases; junction bases outside the gene matches: 10. The CDR3 spans 16 residues. The CDR3 protein is CASSYYGQVRTGELFF. The DNA for the CDR3 is TGTGCCAGCAGCTACTACGGACAGGTTCGGACCGGGGAGCTGTTTTTT.

This chain connects TRBV2 to TRBJ2-7; D is possibly TRBD2 (5 bases). The CDR3 is made up of 14 amino acids. Trimming removed 0 bases from V and 0 bases from J, with 6 bases in between. Germline lookup yields CDR1 SNHLY and CDR2 FYNNEI. CDR3 in DNA: TGTGCCAGCAGTGAAGCTGCGGGCTCCTACGAGCAGTACGTC. Translation gives CASSEAAGSYEQYV.

This clone was counted a few times. The DNA of the CDR3 is TGTGCCATCAGCGCGGGACAGCCCACCCACAATGAGCAGTTCTTC. This gives the protein CAISAGQPTHNEQFF. This chain uses TRBV10-3 with TRBJ2-1, with D maybe TRBD1 (7 bases). Trimming removed 6 bases from V and 5 bases from J, with 17 bases in between. CDR3 size: 15 residues. Germline V gene lookup returns CDR1 ENHRY and CDR2 SYGVKD.

CDR3 sequence: CASSQDSGGLGNEQFF. The CDR3 bases are TGTGCCAGCAGCCAAGATTCCGGGGGGCTTGGGAATGAGCAGTTCTTC. V usage is TRBV4-2 and J usage is TRBJ2-1; D is perhaps TRBD2 (7 bases). Trimming pared 0 bases from V and 7 bases from J, leaving 16 bases between. Germline-derived CDR1 and CDR2 are LGHNA and YNFKEQ. The CDR3 is 16 amino acids.

The chain is built from TRBV14 and TRBJ2-7, with 10 bases matching TRBD1. From germline, CDR1 is SGHDN and CDR2 FVKESK. The CDR3 extends over 15 amino acids. Unmatched junction bases numbered 6, after V lost 4 bases and J lost 3 bases. The CDR3 sequence is CASSRGQGLLYEQYF. Written as DNA, the CDR3 is TGTGCCAGCAGCCGGGGACAGGGGCTACTCTACGAGCAGTACTTC. Filled out from reference TRBV14 and TRBJ2-7, the complete variable domain reads EAGVTQFPSHSVIEKGQTVTLRCDPISGHDNLYWYRRVMGKEIKFLLHFVKESKQDESGMPNNRFLAERTGGTYSTLKVQPAELEDSGVYFCASSRGQGLLYEQYFGPGTRLTVT.

The chain employs TRBV10-3 and TRBJ2-1; D may be TRBD1 (7 bases). The CDR3 is 12 amino acids. Trimming removed 7 bases from V and 8 bases from J, with 12 bases in between. Germline CDR1 and CDR2: ENHRY and SYGVKD. Written as DNA, the CDR3 is TGTGCCATCACGGAGGGGGCAGATGAGCAGTTCTTC. Amino acids: CAITEGADEQFF.

This chain connects TRBV3-1 (or the pseudogene TRBV3-2) to TRBJ2-5; a possible D gene is TRBD1 (6 bases). Germline V lookup: CDR1 LGHDT, CDR2 YNNKEL (reference sequence). V shed 1 base and J shed 1 base, with 10 bases lying between them. This CDR3 has 15 residues. The chain's CDR3 is CASSQATGTQETQYF. DNA for the CDR3: TGTGCCAGCAGCCAAGCGACAGGCACCCAAGAGACCCAGTACTTC.

This chain links TRBV4-3 with TRBJ2-2, with 10 bases that match TRBD2. This CDR3 is built from 19 residues. J was trimmed by 0 bases and V by 1 base; bases with no gene match: 8. Germline V gene lookup returns CDR1 LGHNA and CDR2 YSLEER. This chain's CDR3 is CASSQGPESGGANTGELFF. The CDR3 DNA follows: TGCGCCAGCAGCCAAGGACCCGAGAGCGGGGGGGCGAACACCGGGGAGCTGTTTTTT.

The chain employs TRBV12-5 and TRBJ1-5, with D possibly matching TRBD1 (6 bases). CDR1 LGHNT and CDR2 FRNRAP come from the germline V gene. The V and J ends lost 0 bases and 2 bases respectively, with 17 bases between them. There are 18 residues in the CDR3. The CDR3 nucleotides are TGTGCTAGTGGTTTGGTATTAGGGGGGGCGCAGGGCAATCAGCCCCAGCATTTT. As protein: CASGLVLGGAQGNQPQHF.